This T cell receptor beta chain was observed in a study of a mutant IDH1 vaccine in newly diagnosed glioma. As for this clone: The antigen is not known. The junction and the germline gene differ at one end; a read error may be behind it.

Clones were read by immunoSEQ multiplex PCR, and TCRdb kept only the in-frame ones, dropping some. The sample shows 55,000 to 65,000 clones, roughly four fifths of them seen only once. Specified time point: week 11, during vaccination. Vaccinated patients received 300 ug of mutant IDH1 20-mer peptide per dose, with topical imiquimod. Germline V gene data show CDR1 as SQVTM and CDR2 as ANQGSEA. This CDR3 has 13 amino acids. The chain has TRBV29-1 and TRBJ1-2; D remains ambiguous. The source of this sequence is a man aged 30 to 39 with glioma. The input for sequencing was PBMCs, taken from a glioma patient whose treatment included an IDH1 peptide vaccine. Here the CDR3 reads CGVELLRSGGYTF. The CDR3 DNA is TGCGGCGTTGAATTACTTCGGTCTGGTGGCTACACCTTC.